This T cell receptor beta chain was recorded in a study of cytomegalovirus exposure and HLA in healthy donors. Clones were read by immunoSEQ multiplex PCR, and TCRdb kept only the in-frame ones, dropping some. The top ten clones hold about 0.99% of a sample with fewer than 350,000 clones, roughly 90% of them seen once. Germline lookup yields CDR1 MDHEN and CDR2 SYDVKM. The CDR3 runs to 14 residues. V gave up 7 bases and J gave up 9 bases, with 19 bases separating them. The clonotype was recovered from a woman aged 18 to 35 in good health and CMV-seronegative. Specimen: PBMCs. The J gene is TRBJ2-1, the V gene TRBV28, with D possibly matching TRBD1 (6 bases). The CDR3 loop is CASKPGHGDGEQFF. CDR3 bases: TGTGCCAGCAAACCGGGACACGGGGACGGTGAGCAGTTCTTC.